One sample yielded the 9 T cell receptor beta chains listed below, sequenced in a study of blood T cell repertoires in COVID-19 (dated by TCRdb to the early 2020s). The library was obtained by the immunoSEQ multiplex PCR assay. The clones in this table, taken by TCRdb from immuneACCESS, are in-frame only. Not every clone is retained; where verified, under half of the shortfall comes from an unresolved V gene, and the cause of the rest is unknown. Present in this sample are around 260,000 clones, 70% to 90% of which were seen just once. The ten largest clones add up to around 3.6% of the sample. The sequenced material came from peripheral blood. Receptors originate from a man aged 18 to 35 with active or convalescent COVID-19.

V usage is TRBV3-1 (or the pseudogene TRBV3-2) and J usage is TRBJ2-5, with D unresolved. The length of the CDR3 is 12 residues. V dropped 0 bases and J dropped 4 bases, with 3 bases sitting between them. CDR1 is LGHDT and CDR2 is YNNKEL in the germline V gene (reference sequence). CDR3 sequence: CASSQDLETQYF. CDR3 in DNA: TGTGCCAGCAGCCAAGACTTAGAGACCCAGTACTTC.

This chain joins TRBV6-5 and TRBJ1-1; D is unresolved. Per germline, CDR1 MNHEY and CDR2 SVGAGI. CDR3 size: 13 residues. The ends were cut back, 11 bases at V and 1 base at J, with 14 bases in the middle. As DNA, the CDR3 is TGTGCCTGCGGGGAGCGGCGGAACACTGAAGCTTTCTTT. This encodes CACGERRNTEAFF.

The chain is built from TRBV18 and TRBJ1-2; 12 bases map to TRBD1. CDR1 and CDR2 (germline): KGHSH, LQKENI. CDR3 length equals 16 residues. The V and J ends lost 2 bases and 6 bases, in that order; junction bases with no gene match: 7. Here the CDR3 DNA reads TGTGCCAGCTCACCAGGGGTCGGGACAGGGGGCGATGGCTACACCTTC. Its translation is CASSPGVGTGGDGYTF. Looking up the rest from reference TRBV18 and TRBJ1-2 gives the full variable domain: NAGVMQNPRHLVRRRGQEARLRCSPMKGHSHVYWYRQLPEEGLKFMVYLQKENIIDESGMPKERFSAEFPKEGPSILRIQQVVRGDSAAYFCASSPGVGTGGDGYTFGSGTRLTVV.

The chain combines TRBV4-1 with TRBJ1-2, with TRBD1 as a possible D gene (6 bases). The CDR3 covers 16 residues. V dropped 5 bases and J dropped 2 bases, with 18 bases sitting between them. Germline V gene lookup returns CDR1 MGHRA and CDR2 YSYEKL. CDR3 region: CASSATTGITNYGYTF. CDR3 in DNA: TGCGCCAGCAGCGCCACAACAGGGATAACCAACTATGGCTACACCTTC.

The rearrangement uses TRBV6-5 and TRBJ1-2; 8 bases fit TRBD1. The germline V gene encodes CDR1 MNHEY and CDR2 SVGAGI. The CDR3 runs to 13 residues. The V segment lost 8 bases and the J segment 4 bases; nucleotides outside the gene matches: 6. CDR3 amino acids: CASLGQGVYGYTF. The CDR3, as DNA: TGTGCCAGCCTCGGACAGGGTGTCTATGGCTACACCTTC.

This clone has just one count. The rearrangement links TRBV27 to TRBJ1-1; D might be TRBD1 (6 bases). Looked up from germline, CDR1 is MNHEY and CDR2 is SMNVEV (reference sequence). CDR3 length: 13 residues. V was pared by 7 bases and J by 11 bases, with 20 bases between. The CDR3 loop reads CASTGGPGLEAFF. CDR3 in DNA: TGTGCCAGCACCGGGGGGCCAGGACTCGAGGCTTTCTTT.

Regarding this clone: Other DNA sequences in the sample encode the same CDR3. The rearrangement uses TRBV7-9 and TRBJ1-5; 9 bases map to TRBD1. This CDR3 comprises 14 residues. CDR1 and CDR2 (germline): SEHNR, FQNEAQ (reference sequence). The trim removed 3 bases at V and 7 bases at J, leaving 4 bases unmatched. The CDR3, as DNA: TGTGCCAGCAGCTTGACAGGGGGAGGGCAGCCCCAGCATTTT. Protein product: CASSLTGGGQPQHF.

The V gene is TRBV28, the J gene TRBJ2-5, with 7 bases lining up with TRBD1. There are 15 residues in the CDR3. Germline V gene data show CDR1 as MDHEN and CDR2 as SYDVKM. J gave up 6 bases and V 4 bases, and 11 bases lay outside the gene matches. The CDR3 sequence: CASSSHPDREKTQYF. The CDR3 nucleotides are TGTGCCAGCAGTTCCCACCCTGACAGGGAAAAGACCCAGTACTTC.

This clone was seen a handful of times. The chain has TRBV30 and TRBJ1-6; D is unclear. V dropped 5 bases and J dropped 9 bases, with 11 bases sitting between them. This CDR3 region has 12 residues. CDR1 and CDR2 from the germline V gene are GTSNPN and SVGIG (reference sequence). CDR3 residues: CAWSTSRSPLHF. The DNA for the CDR3 is TGTGCCTGGTCCACATCACGTTCACCCCTCCACTTT. The complete variable domain, with remaining parts taken from reference TRBV30 and TRBJ1-6, reads SQTIHQWPATLVQPVGSPLSLECTVEGTSNPNLYWYRQAAGRGLQLLFYSVGIGQISSEVPQNLSASRPQDRQFILSSKKLLLSDSGFYLCAWSTSRSPLHFGNGTRLTVT.